The rows below give T cell receptor beta chains drawn from one sample of a study of OX40 agonist ivuxolimab in advanced cancers. Here immunoSEQ multiplex PCR was the method, and the copy in TCRdb shows in-frame clones only, minus some. The sample contains some 25,000 clones, about 86% of which appear only once. Here the sequenced sample was CD4+ or CD8+ T cells sorted from blood, taken in a trial of the OX40 agonist ivuxolimab. The receptor source for this set is an adult with an advanced solid tumor such as melanoma, head and neck, liver or kidney cancer. The CDR3 runs from the conserved cysteine through the conserved F or W. The D gene is left open where the match is weak. Clone size, where shown, is once, few, many, or a class for clones that have expanded.

CDR3aa | CDR3nt | v_gene | d_gene | j_gene | abundance
CASSQDRGSTGELFF | TGTGCCAGCAGCCAGGACAGGGGAAGTACCGGGGAGCTGTTTTTT | TRBV5-4 | TRBD1 | TRBJ2-2 | once
CASSGWGGQNEQFF | TGCGCCAGCAGTGGGTGGGGGGGCCAAAATGAGCAGTTCTTC | TRBV10-2 | NA | TRBJ2-1 | NA
CASSLEAGDTYSYEQYF | TGTGCCAGCAGCTTAGAGGCAGGAGACACCTACTCCTACGAGCAGTACTTC | TRBV11-1 | NA | TRBJ2-7 | NA
CASGGGENTEAFF | TGTGCCAGCGGTGGGGGTGAGAACACTGAAGCTTTCTTT | TRBV25-1 | NA | TRBJ1-1 | NA
CASSWGRGGGRAQEQFF | TGTGCCAGCAGCTGGGGAAGAGGGGGCGGGAGGGCCCAAGAGCAGTTCTTC | TRBV5-5 | TRBD2 | TRBJ2-1 | NA
CASTVSRGNTEAFF | TGCGCCAGCACCGTCTCTAGAGGTAACACTGAAGCTTTCTTT | TRBV5-1 | NA | TRBJ1-1 | NA
CASRDISYEQYF | TGTGCCAGCCGCGACATCTCCTACGAGCAGTACTTC | TRBV28 | NA | TRBJ2-7 | NA
CASSLKASGRPDTQYF | TGTGCCAGCAGCTTAAAGGCTAGCGGGAGACCTGATACGCAGTATTTT | TRBV11-2 | TRBD2 | TRBJ2-3 | NA
CATTSGGAAYNEQFF | TGTGCCACGACTAGCGGGGGGGCAGCCTACAATGAGCAGTTCTTC | TRBV27 | TRBD2 | TRBJ2-1 | NA
CASSVGHGSYEQYF | TGTGCCAGCAGCGTAGGACACGGCTCCTACGAGCAGTACTTC | TRBV9 | NA | TRBJ2-7 | NA
CASSLGSNYGYTF | TGTGCCAGCAGTTTAGGGAGCAACTATGGCTACACCTTC | TRBV27 | NA | TRBJ1-2 | NA
CASSLTPGTGVSNTGELFF | TGTGCCAGCAGCTTAACGCCCGGGACAGGGGTCTCGAACACCGGGGAGCTGTTTTTT | TRBV7-3 | TRBD1 | TRBJ2-2 | NA
CASSEAGGPVNEQFF | TGTGCCAGCAGTGAGGCGGGAGGGCCGGTTAATGAGCAGTTCTTC | TRBV2 | TRBD2 | TRBJ2-1 | NA
CASSQEQGLYNSPLHF | TGCGCCAGCAGCCAAGAACAGGGACTTTATAATTCACCCCTCCACTTT | TRBV4-1 | NA | TRBJ1-6 | few
CAWSVSGAYNEQFF | TGTGCCTGGAGTGTGAGTGGGGCTTACAATGAGCAGTTCTTC | TRBV30 | NA | TRBJ2-1 | NA
CASSSGTTGNEQFF | TGTGCCAGCAGTTCCGGGACTACGGGAAATGAGCAGTTCTTC | TRBV7-9 | TRBD2 | TRBJ2-1 | NA
CASTSGWGSKTQYF | TGTGCCAGCACCTCCGGGTGGGGTAGTAAGACCCAGTACTTC | TRBV6-5 | NA | TRBJ2-5 | few
CASSPQGLAGGLAGELFF | TGTGCCAGCAGTCCCCAGGGACTAGCGGGAGGGTTGGCCGGGGAGCTGTTTTTT | TRBV27 | TRBD2 | TRBJ2-2 | NA
CASSLISGVAEKLFF | TGTGCCAGCAGTTTAATTTCCGGGGTCGCTGAAAAACTGTTTTTT | TRBV27 | NA | TRBJ1-4 | NA
CASSWGQGDVAWVPQHF | TGTGCCAGCAGCTGGGGACAGGGGGATGTAGCGTGGGTGCCCCAGCATTTT | TRBV7-8 | TRBD1 | TRBJ1-5 | NA
CASLQVAGWADTQYF | TGTGCCAGCCTCCAAGTAGCGGGGTGGGCAGATACGCAGTATTTT | TRBV28 | TRBD2 | TRBJ2-3 | NA
CASSLSTGGYTEAFF | TGTGCCAGTAGTCTTTCGACAGGGGGTTACACTGAAGCTTTCTTT | TRBV19 | TRBD1 | TRBJ1-1 | NA
CASSVDTYNEQFF | TGTGCCAGCAGTGTCGACACCTACAATGAGCAGTTCTTC | TRBV27 | NA | TRBJ2-1 | NA
CASSVPGLAGYNEQFF | TGTGCCAGCAGCGTCCCGGGACTAGCGGGGTACAATGAGCAGTTCTTC | TRBV27 | TRBD2 | TRBJ2-1 | once
CSVEGPEGVFHEQFF | TGCAGCGTTGAAGGACCCGAGGGGGTTTTCCATGAGCAGTTCTTC | TRBV29-1 | NA | TRBJ2-1 | once
CSVEDMTSGIDYNEQFF | TGCAGCGTTGAAGACATGACTAGCGGGATAGATTACAATGAGCAGTTCTTC | TRBV29-1 | TRBD2 | TRBJ2-1 | NA
CASTRGHVGGANVLTF | TGTGCCAGCACTAGGGGGCACGTGGGTGGGGCCAACGTCCTGACTTTC | TRBV28 | TRBD1 | TRBJ2-6 | NA
CASAEGDTASNQPQHF | TGTGCCAGCGCCGAGGGAGACACCGCTAGCAATCAGCCCCAGCATTTT | TRBV28 | NA | TRBJ1-5 | NA
CASSFRGVNEQFF | TGTGCCAGCAGTTTTCGGGGGGTCAATGAGCAGTTCTTC | TRBV27 | TRBD2 | TRBJ2-1 | NA
CASSPRGDYNEQFF | TGCGCCAGCAGCCCAAGGGGGGACTACAATGAGCAGTTCTTC | TRBV5-1 | NA | TRBJ2-1 | NA
CATRGENNQPQHF | TGTGCCACGAGGGGGGAGAACAATCAGCCCCAGCATTTT | TRBV15 | NA | TRBJ1-5 | NA
CASSQLTFYEQYF | TGTGCCAGCAGCCAACTAACCTTCTACGAGCAGTACTTC | TRBV14 | NA | TRBJ2-7 | NA
CASSQEWQLSGNTIYF | TGTGCCAGCAGCCAAGAGTGGCAACTCTCTGGAAACACCATATATTTT | TRBV4-2 | NA | TRBJ1-3 | NA
CATRPIRELIYEQYF | TGTGCCACCAGACCCATTCGGGAGCTGATCTACGAGCAGTACTTC | TRBV6-1 | NA | TRBJ2-7 | NA
CASSIGAGAYYNEQFF | TGTGCCAGTTCTATTGGGGCGGGGGCTTACTACAATGAGCAGTTCTTC | TRBV27 | NA | TRBJ2-1 | NA
CASSRGAPNEKLFF | TGTGCCAGCAGCCGAGGGGCTCCTAATGAAAAACTGTTTTTT | TRBV21-1 | NA | TRBJ1-4 | NA
CASSTRVAESNYGYTF | TGTGCCAGCAGCACCCGCGTTGCGGAATCTAACTATGGCTACACCTTC | TRBV7-9 | NA | TRBJ1-2 | NA
CASRRGSHEQYF | TGTGCCAGCAGAAGGGGATCCCACGAGCAGTACTTC | TRBV11-2 | NA | TRBJ2-7 | NA
CTSSLVLGLAYEQYF | TGTACCAGCAGTTTAGTCCTCGGACTAGCGTACGAGCAGTACTTC | TRBV27 | TRBD2 | TRBJ2-7 | NA
CASSAGTSGINPDTQYF | TGCGCCAGCAGTGCCGGGACTAGCGGGATCAATCCAGATACGCAGTATTTT | TRBV10-1 | TRBD2 | TRBJ2-3 | once
CATSKEHERGSTDTQYF | TGTGCCACCAGCAAAGAGCATGAGCGGGGCAGCACAGATACGCAGTATTTT | TRBV15 | TRBD2 | TRBJ2-3 | NA
CASSQVPGTGGMYEQYF | TGCGCCAGCAGCCAAGTGCCGGGGACAGGGGGAATGTACGAGCAGTACTTC | TRBV4-1 | TRBD1 | TRBJ2-7 | NA
CASSDSLGQGYNEQFF | TGTGCCAGCAGCGATAGTCTGGGACAGGGATACAATGAGCAGTTCTTC | TRBV4-2 | TRBD1 | TRBJ2-1 | NA
CASSYLGLETQYF | TGTGCCAGCAGTTACCTGGGTTTGGAGACCCAGTACTTC | TRBV6-5 | NA | TRBJ2-5 | NA
CASSELGQYNEQFF | TGCGCCAGCAGTGAGTTGGGGCAATACAATGAGCAGTTCTTC | TRBV10-2 | NA | TRBJ2-1 | NA
CASSLAGGDYEQYF | TGTGCCAGCAGCTTAGCTGGAGGCGACTACGAGCAGTACTTC | TRBV7-9 | NA | TRBJ2-7 | NA